The 10 T cell receptor beta chains given below trace back to one sample, sequenced in a study of cytomegalovirus exposure and HLA in healthy donors. PCR amplification relied on 60 Vbeta primers (plus 13 Jbeta primers). The table came from immunoSEQ multiplex PCR; TCRdb's copy has only in-frame clones and leaves some out. The sample has over 55,000 clones, around 82% seen once. Sequenced material: PBMCs. The receptors were gathered from a male donor in good health and CMV-seronegative.

This chain's CDR3 is CASSSGLPKTGELFF. Written as DNA, the CDR3 is TGTGCCAGCAGCTCGGGACTCCCCAAAACCGGGGAGCTGTTTTTT. The chain carries TRBV5-4 and TRBJ2-2, with D possibly being TRBD2 (6 bases). Trimming shortened V by 3 bases and J by 5 bases, and 14 bases separated the two germline ends. The length of the CDR3 is 15 residues. CDR1 is SGHNT and CDR2 is YYREEE in the germline V gene (reference sequence).

About this clone: Germline and junction disagree at one end, which may indicate a read error. DNA for the CDR3: TGTGCCAGCAGCCTAGGAGGGGGGGCTAATGAAAAACTGTTTTTT. Translated, it gives CASSLGGGANEKLFF. The chain has TRBV13 and TRBJ1-4, with D possibly being TRBD1 (6 bases). This CDR3 contains 15 residues. Germline V gene data show CDR1 as PRHDT and CDR2 as FYEKMQ (reference sequence).

This clone has just a few counts. The chain is built from TRBV9 and TRBJ2-5, with 7 positions matching TRBD1. The J segment lost 10 bases and the V segment lost 4 bases, leaving 13 bases of the junction unmatched. Germline CDR1 reads SGDLS; CDR2 reads YYNGEE. The CDR3 spans 14 residues. In DNA form, the CDR3 reads TGTGCCAGCAGCTCAACGGGACAGAGTGATGGCCAGTACTTC. Its protein is CASSSTGQSDGQYF.

This clone has more than one count but fewer than ten. Here the CDR3 reads CASSQEDRYGYTF. CDR3 bases: TGCGCCAGCAGCCAAGAGGACAGATATGGCTACACCTTC. The rearrangement links TRBV4-3 to TRBJ1-2; D is possibly TRBD1 (6 bases). Germline values: CDR1 LGHNA, CDR2 YSLEER. The CDR3 spans 13 residues. Deletions cut 0 bases from V and 5 bases from J, with 7 bases between.

This clone was counted a few times. V and J are TRBV5-6 and TRBJ1-5, with unresolved D. In germline, CDR1 is SGHDT, CDR2 YYEEEE. Trimming left V 1 base short and J 9 bases short, with 14 bases between. This CDR3 spans 14 amino acids. CDR3 sequence: CASSLQAAKGPQHF. The DNA of the CDR3 is TGTGCCAGCAGCTTGCAGGCCGCTAAAGGGCCCCAGCATTTT.

The chain employs TRBV2 and TRBJ2-7, with 12 bases fitting TRBD1. The junction had 6 bases not matched to a gene; V was cut back by 4 bases and J by 5 bases. In germline, CDR1 is SNHLY, CDR2 FYNNEI. The CDR3 spans 15 residues. CDR3 DNA sequence: TGTGCCAGCAGTGGGGACAGGGGGCTGGCTAACGAGCAGTACTTC. The encoded protein is CASSGDRGLANEQYF. The variable domain in full, with the rest retrieved from reference TRBV2 and TRBJ2-7, is EPEVTQTPSHQVTQMGQEVILRCVPISNHLYFYWYRQILGQKVEFLVSFYNNEISEKSEIFDDQFSVERPDGSNFTLKIRSTKLEDSAMYFCASSGDRGLANEQYFGPGTRLTVT.

CDR3 DNA: TGTGCCAGCAGCTTAGGGGTTAGCGGGGGCACAGATACGCAGTATTTT. Translation: CASSLGVSGGTDTQYF. The chain joins TRBV7-3 to TRBJ2-3; 8 bases fit TRBD2. The CDR3 sequence is 16 residues long. Looked up from germline, CDR1 is SGHTA and CDR2 is FQGTGA. The V gene end was trimmed by 2 bases and the J gene end by 1 base; junction bases not matched to a gene: 5.

The chain combines TRBV4-3 with TRBJ2-1, with 15 bases matching TRBD2. CDR1 and CDR2 (germline): LGHNA, YSLEER. The V segment lost 3 bases and the J segment 8 bases; nucleotides outside the gene matches: 8. The CDR3 totals 17 residues. CDR3 nucleotide sequence: TGCGCCAGCAGCCAGTTATTGGGACTAGCGGGGGGACATGAGCAGTTCTTC. Its translation is CASSQLLGLAGGHEQFF.

The rearrangement links TRBV2 to TRBJ2-4, with TRBD2 as a possible D gene (6 bases). Trimming cost V 6 bases and J 7 bases, with 19 bases left between them. Germline CDR1 reads SNHLY; CDR2 reads FYNNEI. The CDR3 totals 15 residues. CDR3 sequence (DNA): TGTGCCAGCAGCCTTATCACGACTAGTTCGAACATTCAGTACTTC. This codes for CASSLITTSSNIQYF.

This chain links TRBV7-6 with TRBJ1-4, with D possibly matching TRBD1 (6 bases). Trimming took 5 bases from V and 8 from J, leaving 12 bases between them. This CDR3 is 13 amino acids long. Germline CDR1 SGHVS, CDR2 FNYEAQ. CDR3 sequence reads: CASSPRQDEKLFF. For the CDR3, the DNA is TGTGCCAGCAGCCCCCGACAGGACGAAAAACTGTTTTTT.